This T cell receptor (beta chain) was retrieved from a study of T cell responses to AZD1222 COVID-19 vaccine. Concerning this clone: Antigen unknown.

Study observations and caveats: Regions 160-218 and 743-854 dominated among vaccine-associated CD4 TCRs spanning spike.

This table comes from immunoSEQ multiplex PCR, and its TCRdb copy is limited to in-frame clones, with some not included. This table holds about 200,000 clones, around 88% found once. Germline V gene lookup returns CDR1 ENHRY and CDR2 SYGVKD. Between the trimmed V and J ends, which lost 3 bases and 7 bases, there was a span of 12 bases. The CDR3 runs 14 residues. The sample consisted of peripheral blood, taken on day 0 of AZD1222 vaccination. This rearrangement joins TRBV10-3 to TRBJ2-2; D is unclear. This sequence was found in an adult in good health. CDR3 bases: TGTGCCATCAGTGATACAAGCTCGGTCGGGGAGCTGTTTTTT. Amino acid sequence: CAISDTSSVGELFF.